Presented here are 9 T cell receptor beta chains from one specimen sequenced in a study of blood T cell repertoires in COVID-19. Sequencing was performed with immunoSEQ multiplex PCR; in TCRdb, only in-frame clones are kept and a portion is missing. This sample has 350,000 or so clones, with roughly 84% found just once. What was sequenced was PBMCs or T cells enriched from blood (not recorded which). The receptors derive from a woman aged 30 to 39 who had recovered from COVID-19.

This clone was counted once. This chain joins TRBV7-6 and TRBJ2-4; tentative D call: TRBD2 (5 bases). V shed 1 base and J shed 9 bases, with 13 bases lying between them. Germline lookup yields CDR1 SGHVS and CDR2 FNYEAQ. CDR3 length: 14 residues. CDR3 bases: TGTGCCAGCAGCTTAGGCGGGCCCCCGGCCATTCAGTACTTC. Its protein product is CASSLGGPPAIQYF.

This clone was seen only once. The chain couples TRBV7-6 to TRBJ2-2; TRBD2 matches 12 bases. Unmatched junction bases numbered 3, after V lost 5 bases and J lost 2 bases. The CDR3 totals 16 residues. Germline V CDR1 and CDR2: SGHVS, FNYEAQ. The CDR3: CASSRTSGTNTGELFF. The DNA for the CDR3 is TGTGCCAGCAGCAGGACTAGCGGGACAAACACCGGGGAGCTGTTTTTT.

The rearrangement links TRBV14 to TRBJ1-4, with D unclear. There are 18 residues in the CDR3. CDR1 is SGHDN, CDR2 FVKESK, per germline. CDR3 in amino acids: CFQVDTPRRYTTNEKLFF. DNA of the CDR3: TGTTTCCAGGTCGATACACCCCGACGGTATACAACTAATGAAAAACTGTTTTTT.

The rearrangement joins TRBV28 to TRBJ1-2; D might be TRBD1 (6 bases). Germline loops: CDR1 MDHEN, CDR2 SYDVKM. Trimming removed 6 bases from V and 4 bases from J, with 12 bases in between. The length of the CDR3 is 13 residues. The CDR3 sequence is CASSSGVIYGYTF. For the CDR3, the DNA is TGTGCCAGCAGCTCAGGGGTTATCTATGGCTACACCTTC.

The chain recombines TRBV7-2 with TRBJ2-7; the D gene is possibly TRBD1 (6 bases). In germline, CDR1 is SGHTA, CDR2 FQGNSA. The V end was cut by 5 bases, the J end by 0 bases, with 8 bases between. The CDR3 has 13 residues. The CDR3 is CASSGGSSYEQYF. The CDR3 DNA reads TGTGCCAGCAGCGGGGGCAGCTCCTACGAGCAGTACTTC.

J is TRBJ2-5 and V is TRBV5-1; 7 nucleotides line up with TRBD1. Germline trimming cut 6 bases from V and 3 bases from J; bases unmatched to any gene: 8. The CDR3 runs to 14 residues. Germline CDR1 SGHRS, CDR2 YFSETQ. The CDR3 is CASNMGTGEETQYF. In DNA, the CDR3 is TGCGCCAGCAACATGGGAACAGGGGAAGAGACCCAGTACTTC.

This clone was detected once. The chain links TRBV29-1 to TRBJ1-1; D is unresolved. Between the trimmed V and J ends, which lost 4 bases and 6 bases, there was a span of 15 bases. The CDR3 consists of 13 residues. The germline V gene has CDR1 SQVTM and CDR2 ANQGSEA. CDR3 sequence (DNA): TGCAGCGTTGCTAGGATGGGAGTTCCTGAAGCTTTCTTT. It encodes CSVARMGVPEAFF.

The gene calls are TRBV7-9 and TRBJ1-3; D not resolved. Trimming pared 2 bases from V and 2 bases from J, leaving 13 bases between. This CDR3 has 16 amino acids. CDR1 SEHNR and CDR2 FQNEAQ come from the germline V gene (reference sequence). The chain's CDR3 is CASSLKSVGAGNTIYF. The CDR3 DNA follows: TGTGCCAGCAGCTTAAAGTCAGTCGGAGCTGGAAACACCATATATTTT.

The chain has TRBV5-6 and TRBJ1-2; D call uncertain. The CDR3 sequence is 14 residues long. The germline V gene encodes CDR1 SGHDT and CDR2 YYEEEE. The ends were cut back, 5 bases at V and 8 bases at J, with 19 bases in the middle. The CDR3 spells CASSSLQHPGGYTF. In DNA, the CDR3 is TGTGCCAGCAGTTCACTCCAACACCCGGGGGGCTACACCTTC.